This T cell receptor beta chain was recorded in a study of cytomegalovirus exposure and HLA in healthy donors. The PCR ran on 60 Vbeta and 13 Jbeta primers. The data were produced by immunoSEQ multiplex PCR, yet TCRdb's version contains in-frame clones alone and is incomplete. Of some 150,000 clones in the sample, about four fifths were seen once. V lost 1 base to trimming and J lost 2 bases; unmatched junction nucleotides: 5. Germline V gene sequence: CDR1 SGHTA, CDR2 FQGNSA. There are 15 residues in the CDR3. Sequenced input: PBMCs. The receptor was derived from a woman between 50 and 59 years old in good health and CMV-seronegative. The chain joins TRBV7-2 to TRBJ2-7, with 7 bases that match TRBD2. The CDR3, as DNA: TGTGCCAGCAGCTTAGAGGTGGGGGGGACCTACGAGCAGTACTTC. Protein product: CASSLEVGGTYEQYF.